This is a list of T cell receptor beta chains from one sample in a study of blood T cell repertoires in COVID-19. Repertoires were generated with immunoSEQ multiplex PCR, while TCRdb's copy carries only in-frame clones and drops some. The data show about 160,000 clones, 84% seen once. Sequencing was performed on peripheral blood. The receptors stem from a man aged 65 to 85 with acute or convalescent COVID-19. The CDR3 runs from the conserved cysteine through the conserved F or W. Fields, in order: V gene, CDR3 length, J gene, D gene, clone size, CDR3 protein, CDR3 DNA. A D gene is named only where the DNA matches it firmly. Clone size is stated in some rows and not others, as once, few, many or a class when expanded.

TRBV4-2	18	TRBJ1-1	NA	once	CASSRQTGGLLPPSEAFF	TGTGCCAGCAGCCGTCAGACAGGAGGTCTTCTCCCCCCCTCCGAAGCTTTCTTT
TRBV5-1	14	TRBJ1-4	TRBD1	NA	CASRATGGQEKLFF	TGCGCCAGCAGAGCAACAGGGGGGCAGGAAAAACTGTTTTTT
TRBV7-3	17	TRBJ2-3	TRBD2	NA	CASSPGLAGVGTDTQYF	TGTGCCAGCAGCCCCGGACTAGCGGGAGTTGGCACAGATACGCAGTATTTT
TRBV2	13	TRBJ2-7	NA	NA	CASNLVESGSQYF	TGTGCCAGCAACCTAGTCGAGTCGGGTTCGCAGTACTTC
TRBV18	15	TRBJ2-7	NA	NA	CASSPAGDTIYEQYF	TGTGCCAGCTCACCAGCCGGGGACACGATATACGAGCAGTACTTC
TRBV6-5	13	TRBJ1-2	NA	NA	CASRPTATSGYTF	TGTGCCAGCAGACCAACAGCAACCAGCGGCTACACCTTC
TRBV6-1	15	TRBJ2-7	TRBD1	NA	CASREAGQGFHEQYF	TGTGCCAGCAGGGAAGCGGGACAGGGGTTCCACGAGCAGTACTTC
TRBV9	14	TRBJ2-7	TRBD2	NA	CASSVVDSGSEQYF	TGTGCCAGCAGCGTAGTCGATAGCGGGAGCGAGCAGTACTTC
TRBV6-2/TRBV6-3	15	TRBJ2-7	TRBD1	NA	CASSTTGTANYEQYF	TGTGCCAGCAGTACGACCGGGACAGCCAATTACGAGCAGTACTTC
TRBV5-1	16	TRBJ2-2	TRBD2	NA	CASTREGTSNTGELFF	TGCGCCAGCACCCGGGAGGGGACTAGTAACACCGGGGAGCTGTTTTTT
TRBV6-5	14	TRBJ2-5	TRBD1	NA	CASKTNRGPETQYF	TGTGCCAGCAAAACAAACAGGGGGCCGGAGACCCAGTACTTC
TRBV28	14	TRBJ1-6	NA	NA	CASTSQADNSPLHF	TGTGCCAGCACCTCCCAGGCCGATAATTCACCCCTCCACTTT
TRBV5-6	15	TRBJ1-5	TRBD1	NA	CASTRMDRGYQPQHF	TGTGCCAGCACCCGAATGGACAGGGGTTATCAGCCCCAGCATTTT
TRBV29-1	14	TRBJ2-2	TRBD1	once	CSGPGQVGTGELFF	TGCAGCGGACCTGGACAGGTCGGCACCGGGGAGCTGTTTTTT
TRBV28	16	TRBJ1-6	TRBD1	once	CASSLYPDRGNSPLHF	TGTGCCAGCAGTCTCTACCCGGACAGGGGAAATTCACCCCTCCACTTT
TRBV10-2	14	TRBJ1-5	NA	NA	CASSFDQGKEPQHF	TGCGCCAGCAGCTTCGACCAGGGAAAGGAACCCCAGCATTTT
TRBV24-1	13	TRBJ2-5	NA	NA	CATSQGLQETQYF	TGTGCCACCAGTCAGGGTCTCCAAGAGACCCAGTACTTC
TRBV7-2	14	TRBJ1-1	TRBD1	NA	CASSSHPDRGRAFF	TGTGCCAGCAGCTCACACCCGGACAGGGGACGGGCTTTCTTT
TRBV4-2	15	TRBJ1-5	NA	NA	CASSQDLGPNQPQHF	TGTGCCAGCAGCCAAGATTTGGGGCCCAATCAGCCCCAGCATTTT
TRBV19	15	TRBJ1-1	NA	NA	CASTLTGTMNTEAFF	TGTGCCAGTACCCTAACCGGGACAATGAACACTGAAGCTTTCTTT